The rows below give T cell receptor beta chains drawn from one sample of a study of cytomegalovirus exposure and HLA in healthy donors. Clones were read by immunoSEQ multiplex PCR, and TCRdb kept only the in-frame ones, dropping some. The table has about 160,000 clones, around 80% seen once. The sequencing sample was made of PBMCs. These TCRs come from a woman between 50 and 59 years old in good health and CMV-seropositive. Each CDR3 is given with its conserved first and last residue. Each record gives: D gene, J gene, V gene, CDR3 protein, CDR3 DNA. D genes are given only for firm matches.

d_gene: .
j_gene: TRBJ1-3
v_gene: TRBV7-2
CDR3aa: CASSPQGTGNTIYF
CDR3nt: TGTGCCAGCAGTCCACAGGGAACTGGAAACACCATATATTTT

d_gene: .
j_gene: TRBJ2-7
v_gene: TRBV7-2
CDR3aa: CASSLRGGDEQYF
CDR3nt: TGTGCCAGCAGCCTCCGCGGAGGGGACGAGCAGTACTTC

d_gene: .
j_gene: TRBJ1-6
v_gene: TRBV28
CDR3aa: CASTVIVDSPLHF
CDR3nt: TGTGCCAGCACCGTAATCGTTGATTCACCCCTCCACTTT

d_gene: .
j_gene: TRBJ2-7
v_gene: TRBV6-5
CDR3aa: CASSYGAGASVGEQYF
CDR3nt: TGTGCCAGCAGTTACGGGGCGGGGGCCTCCGTGGGCGAGCAGTACTTC

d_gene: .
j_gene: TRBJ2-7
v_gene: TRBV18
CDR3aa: CASSLGRGTYEQYF
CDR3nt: TGTGCCAGCTCCCTCGGGCGGGGTACCTACGAGCAGTACTTC

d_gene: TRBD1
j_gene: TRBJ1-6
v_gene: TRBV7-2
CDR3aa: CASSSTQGGFGSPLHF
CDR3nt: TGTGCCAGCAGCTCGACACAGGGGGGTTTCGGATCACCCCTCCACTTT

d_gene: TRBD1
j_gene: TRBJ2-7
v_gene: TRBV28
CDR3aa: CASSPTGGIYEQYF
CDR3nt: TGTGCCAGCAGCCCGACAGGGGGAATTTACGAGCAGTACTTC

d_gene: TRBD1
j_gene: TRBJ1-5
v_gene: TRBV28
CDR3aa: CASRGGQGKNQPQHF
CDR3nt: TGTGCCAGCAGGGGGGGACAGGGTAAGAATCAGCCCCAGCATTTT

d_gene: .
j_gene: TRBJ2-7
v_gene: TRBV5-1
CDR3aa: CASSLDSGEQYF
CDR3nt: TGCGCCAGCAGCTTGGACTCGGGGGAGCAGTACTTC

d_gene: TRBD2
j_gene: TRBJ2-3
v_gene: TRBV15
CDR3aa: CAANSGISTDTQYF
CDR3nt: TGTGCCGCAAATAGCGGGATAAGCACAGATACGCAGTATTTT

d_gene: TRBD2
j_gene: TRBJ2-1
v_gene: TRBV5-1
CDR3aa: CASSLVLAGENEQFF
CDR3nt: TGCGCCAGCAGCTTGGTGCTAGCGGGAGAAAATGAGCAGTTCTTC